Listed here are 14 T cell receptor beta chains from one sample, sequenced in a study of blood T cell repertoires in COVID-19. Generated by immunoSEQ multiplex PCR, the TCRdb table keeps only in-frame clones and is missing some. The sample shows approximately 350,000 clones, around 83% of them seen only once. Sample: peripheral blood. All receptors come from a man aged 25 to 40 with active or convalescent COVID-19.

This clone was detected once. The DNA for the CDR3 is TGCGCCAGCAGTTGGACTAGCGGGGGGACCGGGGAGCTGTTTTTT. Protein product: CASSWTSGGTGELFF. This chain links TRBV5-1 with TRBJ2-2, with 14 bases matching TRBD2. Losses at the gene ends were 5 bases for V and 5 bases for J; bases not matched to a gene: 2. CDR1 SGHRS and CDR2 YFSETQ come from the germline V gene. The CDR3 runs 15 residues.

The V gene is TRBV27, the J gene TRBJ2-1, with TRBD1 matching over 8 bases. V lost 5 bases to trimming and J lost 14 bases; unmatched junction nucleotides: 5. CDR3 length equals 11 residues. Germline V gene sequence: CDR1 MNHEY, CDR2 SMNVEV (reference sequence). The CDR3, as DNA: TGTGCCAGCAGTCCCGGACAGGGTGAGTTCTTC. Translating gives CASSPGQGEFF.

J is TRBJ1-3 and V is TRBV7-9; no clear D gene. CDR3 length equals 15 residues. Germline CDR1 is SEHNR and CDR2 is FQNEAQ (reference sequence). V was pared by 1 base and J by 0 bases, with 7 bases between. The CDR3 here is CASSLDGRSGNTIYF. CDR3 sequence (DNA): TGTGCCAGCAGCTTAGACGGTCGCTCTGGAAACACCATATATTTT.

This clone was picked up one time. The V and J genes are TRBV9 and TRBJ2-3; the D gene is possibly TRBD2 (5 bases). CDR1 and CDR2 (germline): SGDLS, YYNGEE. With 4 bases removed from V and 1 base from J, the gap between germline ends came to 10 bases. The CDR3 runs to 14 residues. As DNA, the CDR3 is TGTGCCAGCAGCTCTCCAGCGGGCACAGATACGCAGTATTTT. This codes for CASSSPAGTDTQYF. The whole variable domain, filled in from reference TRBV9 and TRBJ2-3, reads DSGVTQTPKHLITATGQRVTLRCSPRSGDLSVYWYQQSLDQGLQFLIQYYNGEERAKGNILERFSAQQFPDLHSELNLSSLELGDSALYFCASSSPAGTDTQYFGPGTRLTVL.

The chain uses TRBV6-5 and TRBJ1-1, with D hard to call. Germline assignment: CDR1 MNHEY and CDR2 SVGAGI. This CDR3 is 11 amino acids long. Trimming took off 7 bases at V and 2 bases at J, with 5 bases between the two ends. CDR3 residues: CASILNTEAFF. The CDR3 DNA is TGTGCCAGCATTTTAAACACTGAAGCTTTCTTT.

This chain connects TRBV24-1 to TRBJ2-7, with a possible D match to TRBD1 (5 bases). Trimming stripped 5 bases from V and 2 bases from J, with 15 bases between. This CDR3 has 15 amino acids. The germline V gene has CDR1 KGHDR and CDR2 SFDVKD. The CDR3 here is CATSGPSGAAYEQYF. DNA for the CDR3: TGTGCCACCAGTGGCCCGAGTGGGGCCGCCTACGAGCAGTACTTC.

J is TRBJ2-1 and V is TRBV24-1, with D perhaps matching TRBD1 (5 bases). There are 13 residues in the CDR3. The ends were cut back, 0 bases at V and 8 bases at J, with 7 bases in the middle. Germline V gene data show CDR1 as KGHDR and CDR2 as SFDVKD. CDR3 sequence: CATSDLGADEQFF. The CDR3 DNA sequence: TGTGCCACCAGTGATTTGGGGGCTGATGAGCAGTTCTTC.

V usage is TRBV7-2 and J usage is TRBJ2-1; 9 bases map to TRBD2. The CDR3 runs to 16 residues. CDR1 is SGHTA and CDR2 is FQGNSA in the germline V gene. The J segment lost 9 bases and the V segment lost 1 base, leaving 10 bases of the junction unmatched. CDR3: CASSLGAGGRGAEQFF. The CDR3, as DNA: TGTGCCAGCAGCTTAGGAGCGGGGGGTAGGGGTGCTGAGCAGTTCTTC.

The CDR3 DNA follows: TGTGCCAGCAGCTTGGGGGGGGCCTATGGCTACACCTTC. Translating it yields CASSLGGAYGYTF. The chain employs TRBV11-3 and TRBJ1-2; the D gene is possibly TRBD1 (6 bases). V was trimmed by 3 bases and J by 4 bases, leaving 9 bases between them. This CDR3 spans 13 amino acids. The germline CDR1 and CDR2 sequences are SGHNT and YENEEA.

The chain couples TRBV7-6 to TRBJ1-1; D remains unclear. The germline CDR1 and CDR2 sequences are SGHVS and FNYEAQ. Deletions cut 1 base from V and 0 bases from J, with 9 bases between. The CDR3 runs to 15 residues. In nucleotides, the CDR3 is TGTGCCAGCAGCTTAGGGAGACCAATGAACACTGAAGCTTTCTTT. Amino acid sequence: CASSLGRPMNTEAFF.

This clone was picked up a small number of times. The chain joins TRBV4-1 to TRBJ1-6; the D gene is possibly TRBD1 (5 bases). The CDR3 consists of 15 residues. V was trimmed by 1 base and J by 10 bases, leaving 14 bases between them. Per germline, CDR1 MGHRA and CDR2 YSYEKL. The CDR3 sequence: CASSQGGQGSSPLHF. The CDR3 DNA follows: TGCGCCAGCAGCCAAGGTGGCCAGGGAAGCTCACCCCTCCACTTT.

This sequence joins TRBV24-1 and TRBJ1-2; tentative D call: TRBD1 (5 bases). Trimming shortened V by 2 bases and J by 5 bases, and 8 bases separated the two germline ends. The CDR3 totals 13 residues. In germline, CDR1 is KGHDR, CDR2 SFDVKD. The CDR3 sequence is CATSDSGGYGYTF. The CDR3 DNA is TGTGCCACCAGTGATTCCGGGGGGTATGGCTACACCTTC.

The genes are TRBV2 and TRBJ2-1; 10 nucleotides agree with TRBD2. The germline V gene encodes CDR1 SNHLY and CDR2 FYNNEI. Trimming took 11 bases from V and 4 from J; bases not matched to a gene: 5. The CDR3 runs 13 residues. This chain's CDR3 is CAGSGGPYNEQFF. The CDR3 region has the DNA TGTGCCGGTAGCGGGGGGCCTTACAATGAGCAGTTCTTC.

This chain connects TRBV10-1 to TRBJ1-1; the match to TRBD1 covers 7 bases. From germline, CDR1 is WNHNN and CDR2 SYGVQD (reference sequence). Trimming took 9 bases from V and 2 from J; bases not matched to a gene: 21. This CDR3 is 18 amino acids long. CDR3 region: CARACLDRGRCGNTEAFF. The CDR3 DNA reads as TGCGCCAGGGCTTGCTTAGATAGGGGGCGGTGTGGTAACACTGAAGCTTTCTTT.